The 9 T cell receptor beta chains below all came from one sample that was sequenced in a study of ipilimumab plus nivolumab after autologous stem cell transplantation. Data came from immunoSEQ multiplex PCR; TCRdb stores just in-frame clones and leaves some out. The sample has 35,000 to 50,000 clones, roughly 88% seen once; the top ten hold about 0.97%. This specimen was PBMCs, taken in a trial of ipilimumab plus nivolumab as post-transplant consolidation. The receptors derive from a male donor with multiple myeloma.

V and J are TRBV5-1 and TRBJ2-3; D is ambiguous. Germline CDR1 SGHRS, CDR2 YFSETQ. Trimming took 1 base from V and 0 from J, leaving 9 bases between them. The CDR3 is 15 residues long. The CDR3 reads CASSLFDGSTDTQYF. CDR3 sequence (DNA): TGCGCCAGCAGCTTGTTCGACGGTAGCACAGATACGCAGTATTTT.

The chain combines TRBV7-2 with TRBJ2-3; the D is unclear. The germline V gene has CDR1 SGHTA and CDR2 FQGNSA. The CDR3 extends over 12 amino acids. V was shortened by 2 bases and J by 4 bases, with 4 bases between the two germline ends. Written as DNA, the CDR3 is TGTGCCAGCAGCTTATCGGCAGATACGCAGTATTTT. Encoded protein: CASSLSADTQYF.

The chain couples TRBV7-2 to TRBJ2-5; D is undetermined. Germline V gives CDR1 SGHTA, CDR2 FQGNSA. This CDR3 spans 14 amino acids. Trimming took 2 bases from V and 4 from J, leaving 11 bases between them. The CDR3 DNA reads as TGTGCCAGCAGCTTATCTCCGGTAGTAGAGACCCAGTACTTC. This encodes CASSLSPVVETQYF.

CDR3 amino acids: CAIPGTGGTGELFF. For the CDR3, the DNA is TGTGCCATCCCTGGGACAGGTGGGACCGGGGAGCTGTTTTTT. The chain recombines TRBV28 with TRBJ2-2; 8 bases map to TRBD1. After removal of 10 bases from V and 5 bases from J, the junction contained 9 bases not matched to a gene. Germline V gene data show CDR1 as MDHEN and CDR2 as SYDVKM. The CDR3 is 14 residues long.

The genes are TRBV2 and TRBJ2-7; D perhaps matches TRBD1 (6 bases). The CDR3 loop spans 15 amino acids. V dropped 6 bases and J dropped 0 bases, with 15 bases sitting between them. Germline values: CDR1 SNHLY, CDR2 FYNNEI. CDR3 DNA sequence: TGTGCCAGCAGGCCCAAGATACAGGGCTCCTACGAGCAGTACTTC. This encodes CASRPKIQGSYEQYF.

The CDR3 nucleotides are TGCGCCAGCAGTGCTGGGACTAGCGGACTCACAGATACGCAGTATTTT. Residues: CASSAGTSGLTDTQYF. The chain links TRBV10-1 to TRBJ2-3; 11 positions match TRBD2. The CDR3 length is 16 residues. Germline values: CDR1 WNHNN, CDR2 SYGVQD (reference sequence). With 4 bases clipped from V and 2 bases from J, the junction kept 5 bases outside the gene matches.

CDR3 sequence reads: CASSLAVGRSNSPLHF. The CDR3 nucleotides read TGTGCCAGCAGCTTAGCGGTTGGCAGATCCAATTCACCCCTCCACTTT. The chain has TRBV7-9 and TRBJ1-6; D is unclear. The CDR3 length is 16 residues. Trimming left V 0 bases short and J 7 bases short, with 13 bases between. Per the germline V gene, CDR1 is SEHNR and CDR2 is FQNEAQ (reference sequence).

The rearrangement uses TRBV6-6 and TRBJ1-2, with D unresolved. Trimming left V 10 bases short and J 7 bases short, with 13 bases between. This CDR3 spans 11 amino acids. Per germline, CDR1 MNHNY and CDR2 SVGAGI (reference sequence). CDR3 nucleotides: TGTGCCACCACACACGGGGTTGGCTACACCTTC. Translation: CATTHGVGYTF.

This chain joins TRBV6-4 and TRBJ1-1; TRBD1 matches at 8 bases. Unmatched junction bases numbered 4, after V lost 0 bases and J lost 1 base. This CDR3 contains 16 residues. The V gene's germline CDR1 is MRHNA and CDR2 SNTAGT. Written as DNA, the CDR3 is TGTGCCAGCAGTGACTCACAAGGGACAGGGAACACTGAAGCTTTCTTT. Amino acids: CASSDSQGTGNTEAFF.